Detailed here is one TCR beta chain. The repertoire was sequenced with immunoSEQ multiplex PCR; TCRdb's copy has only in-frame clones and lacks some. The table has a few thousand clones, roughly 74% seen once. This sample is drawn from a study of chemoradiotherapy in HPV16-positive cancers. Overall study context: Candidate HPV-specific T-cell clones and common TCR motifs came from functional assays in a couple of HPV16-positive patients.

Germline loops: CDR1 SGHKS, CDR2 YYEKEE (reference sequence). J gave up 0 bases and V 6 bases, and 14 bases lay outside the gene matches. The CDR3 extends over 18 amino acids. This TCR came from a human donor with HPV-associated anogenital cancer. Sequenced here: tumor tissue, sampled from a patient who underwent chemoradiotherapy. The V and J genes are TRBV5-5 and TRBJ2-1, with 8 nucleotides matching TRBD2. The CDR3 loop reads CASTPPYLSGSSYNEQFF. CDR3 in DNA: TGTGCCAGCACACCCCCTTACCTCAGCGGGAGCTCCTACAATGAGCAGTTCTTC.